The sample holds a few counts of the clone carrying this T cell receptor beta chain. The trim removed 5 bases at V and 2 bases at J, leaving 4 bases unmatched. The CDR3 is made up of 13 amino acids. Germline-derived CDR1 and CDR2 are DFQATT and SNEGSKA (reference sequence). These data are taken from a study of response to subunit inactivated influenza vaccine. TCRdb reanalysed the RT-PCR reads using MiXCR and keeps one entry per CDR3 protein. Of some 200,000 distinct CDR3 sequences listed, roughly 12% were seen once; the top ten hold 29%. A further study also used this sample, focusing on T cells expressing NK-cell markers. From that study: Production of TCR beta cDNA relied on 5'RACE template switching with UMIs.

Sequenced material: CD8+ T cells sorted from PBMCs, taken 12 days after vaccination. The source of this sequence is a man aged 45 to 65 who received an inactivated influenza vaccine. The chain combines TRBV20-1 with TRBJ2-5; TRBD1 matches 8 bases. CDR3 region: CSALRQGQETQYF. In nucleotides, the CDR3 is TGCAGTGCTCTAAGACAGGGGCAAGAGACCCAGTACTTC.